The entry below describes one T cell receptor beta chain. The antigen is not known. The data were taken from a study of beta chain features in type 1 diabetes. Study-wide results and caveats: Sampled from patients, naive, central memory and Treg TCRB repertoires appeared more similar than those sampled from healthy donors. Across all four CD4+ subsets, people with type 1 diabetes showed modestly shorter TCRB CDR3s.

Naive, central memory, regulatory and stem cell-like memory cells within the CD4+ compartment were sorted using CD45RO/CCR7/CD25/CD127/CD95/CD27. Reverse transcription of all isolated RNA meant that expressed TCRB transcripts were sequenced. The repertoire was sequenced with immunoSEQ multiplex PCR; TCRdb's copy has only in-frame clones and lacks some. Among about 930,000 clones listed, roughly a sixth were seen once. V lost 1 base to trimming and J lost 11 bases, with 12 bases between them. The germline gives CDR1 ENHRY, CDR2 SYGVKD. CDR3 length: 13 amino acids. The V call is TRBV10-3, the J call TRBJ1-5; no firm D call. The sample consisted of naive CD4+ T cells from blood. The clonotype comes from a woman in her late teens or twenties in good health. The CDR3 loop reads CAISELSGRAQHF. The CDR3 DNA reads as TGTGCCATCAGTGAGTTAAGCGGGCGGGCCCAGCATTTT.